This T cell receptor beta chain emerged from a study of cytomegalovirus exposure and HLA in healthy donors. Study overall: The 100 to 150 validation repertoires, a later analysis reported, used the same platform as the approximately 670 repertoires from the first cohort. Study results and limitations: Cytomegalovirus status was reportedly diagnosed by the classifier with high specificity and sensitivity. The TCR clusters that emerged in the first cohort tended, a later analysis found, to co-occur in the 120 or so validation repertoires.

The donors belonged to the 120-subject validation cohort, separate from the roughly 650-subject first cohort. Some clones are missing from TCRdb's copy, which holds only in-frame ones; the method was immunoSEQ multiplex PCR. The sample records roughly 200,000 clones, roughly three quarters being singletons. Of note for this clone: What it recognizes is unknown. Distinct nucleotide sequences in the sample also encode this CDR3.

The CDR3 spans 13 residues. The germline CDR1 and CDR2 sequences are SGHRS and YFSETQ. With 0 bases removed from V and 2 bases from J, the gap between germline ends came to 5 bases. Sequenced sample: PBMCs. The sequence was obtained from a woman between 25 and 40 years old in good health and CMV-seronegative. The rearrangement links TRBV5-1 to TRBJ1-2; D not resolved. CDR3 DNA sequence: TGCGCCAGCAGCTTGGGGCAGAACTATGGCTACACCTTC. Residues: CASSLGQNYGYTF.